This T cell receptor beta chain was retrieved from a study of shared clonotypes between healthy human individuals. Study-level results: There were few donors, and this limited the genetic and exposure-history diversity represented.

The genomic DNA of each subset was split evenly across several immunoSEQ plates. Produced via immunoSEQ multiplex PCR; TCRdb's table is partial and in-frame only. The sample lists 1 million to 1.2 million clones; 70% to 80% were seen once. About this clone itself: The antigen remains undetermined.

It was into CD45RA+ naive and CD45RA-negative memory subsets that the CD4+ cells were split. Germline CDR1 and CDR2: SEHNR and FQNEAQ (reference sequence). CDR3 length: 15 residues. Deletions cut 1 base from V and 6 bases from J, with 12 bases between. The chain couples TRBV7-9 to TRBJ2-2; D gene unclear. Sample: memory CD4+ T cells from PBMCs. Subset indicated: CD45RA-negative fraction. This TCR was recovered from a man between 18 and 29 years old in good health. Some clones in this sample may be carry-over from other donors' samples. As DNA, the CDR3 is TGTGCCAGCAGCTTAGTTCCGATTAAGGCCGGGGAGCTGTTTTTT. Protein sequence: CASSLVPIKAGELFF.